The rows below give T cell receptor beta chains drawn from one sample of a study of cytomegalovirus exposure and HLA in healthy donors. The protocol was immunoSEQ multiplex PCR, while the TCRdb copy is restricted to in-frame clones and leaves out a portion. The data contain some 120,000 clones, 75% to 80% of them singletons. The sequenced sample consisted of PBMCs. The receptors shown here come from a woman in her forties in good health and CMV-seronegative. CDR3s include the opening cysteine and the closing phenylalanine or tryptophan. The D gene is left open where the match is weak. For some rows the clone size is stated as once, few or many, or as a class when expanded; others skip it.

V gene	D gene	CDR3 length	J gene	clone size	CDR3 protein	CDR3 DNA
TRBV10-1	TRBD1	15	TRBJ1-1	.	CASSERGQGFTEAFF	TGCGCCAGCAGTGAGAGGGGACAGGGATTCACTGAAGCTTTCTTT
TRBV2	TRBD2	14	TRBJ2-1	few	CASSATSGYNEQFF	TGTGCCAGCAGTGCTACTAGCGGCTACAATGAGCAGTTCTTC
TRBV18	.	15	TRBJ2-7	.	CASSPPVSSGGEQYF	TGTGCCAGCTCACCACCAGTTTCATCGGGTGGCGAGCAGTACTTC
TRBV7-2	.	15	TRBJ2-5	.	CASSLRLVGQETQYF	TGTGCCAGCAGCTTAAGGCTAGTCGGGCAAGAGACCCAGTACTTC
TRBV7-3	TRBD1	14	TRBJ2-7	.	CASSSQGAAYEQYF	TGTGCCAGCAGCTCGCAGGGGGCCGCCTACGAGCAGTACTTC
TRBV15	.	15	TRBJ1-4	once	CATSEVGRGNEKLFF	TGTGCCACCAGCGAAGTAGGAAGGGGTAATGAAAAACTGTTTTTT
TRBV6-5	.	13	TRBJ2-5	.	CASSWPGSETQYF	TGTGCCAGCAGTTGGCCAGGGTCAGAGACCCAGTACTTC
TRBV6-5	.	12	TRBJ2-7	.	CASIAPPGEQYF	TGTGCCAGCATAGCACCCCCGGGGGAGCAGTACTTC
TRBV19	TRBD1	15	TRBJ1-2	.	CASSPGQGVDYGYTF	TGTGCCAGTAGTCCAGGGCAGGGGGTCGACTATGGCTACACCTTC
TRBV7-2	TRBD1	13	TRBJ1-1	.	CASSQQQGTEAFF	TGTGCCAGCAGCCAGCAACAGGGGACTGAAGCTTTCTTT